The 25 T cell receptor beta chains reported below all come from one sample, sequenced in a study of metastatic and nonmetastatic thyroid tumors. TCRdb re-clonotyped the PCR reads via MiXCR. The table lists some 5,000 clones, 25% to 30% of them singletons, with more than 8% in the top ten. Among the patients, none had received any treatment before thyroid surgery. The sample comprised adjacent normal tissue. The receptors come from a female donor with papillary thyroid cancer or a benign thyroid nodule (not recorded which). Some clones in this sample may be carry-over from other donors' samples.

The chain uses TRBV27 and TRBJ2-3; D ambiguous. The CDR3 length is 13 residues. Germline assignment: CDR1 MNHEY and CDR2 SMNVEV (reference sequence). V was cut by 3 bases and J by 1 base, with 5 bases left in between. The CDR3 sequence is CASSFTRTDTQYF. The CDR3 nucleotides read TGTGCCAGCAGTTTCACTCGCACAGATACGCAGTATTTT.

In its sample, this clone is medium-sized (0.01 to 0.1%). This chain connects TRBV12-3 or TRBV12-4 to TRBJ2-7, with 9 positions matching TRBD2. The trim removed 7 bases at V and 3 bases at J, leaving 7 bases unmatched. The CDR3 runs 14 residues. The CDR3 DNA is TGTGCCAGCACCGTTAGCGGGAGAGGCTACGAGCAGTACTTC. Its protein product is CASTVSGRGYEQYF.

The V call is TRBV6-6, the J call TRBJ1-2; tentative D call: TRBD1 (6 bases). Germline loops: CDR1 MNHNY, CDR2 SVGAGI (reference sequence). The CDR3 is 13 amino acids. Between the trimmed V and J ends, which lost 2 bases and 4 bases, there was a span of 8 bases. CDR3 sequence (DNA): TGTGCCAGCAGTTACAAGGGGGTCTATGGCTACACCTTC. Translated, it gives CASSYKGVYGYTF.

This clone was observed a handful of times. This rearrangement joins TRBV6-1 to TRBJ1-5; TRBD1 agrees at 7 bases. The CDR3 covers 14 residues. Trimming removed 10 bases from V and 0 bases from J; junction bases left unmatched: 6. Germline-derived CDR1 and CDR2 are MNHNS and SASEGT. Written as DNA, the CDR3 is TGTGCCATCAGCACAGGGGATAGCAATCAGCCCCAGCATTTT. It is translated as CAISTGDSNQPQHF.

The rearrangement links TRBV20-1 to TRBJ2-1, with 9 bases lining up with TRBD2. The germline V gene has CDR1 DFQATT and CDR2 SNEGSKA (reference sequence). V lost 0 bases to trimming and J lost 7 bases; unmatched junction nucleotides: 10. This CDR3 contains 16 residues. This CDR3 is CSARDPGLALYNEQFF. CDR3 sequence (DNA): TGCAGTGCTAGAGATCCGGGACTAGCCCTATATAATGAGCAGTTCTTC.

This clone was observed a few times. The gene calls are TRBV12-3 or TRBV12-4 and TRBJ2-2, with 9 bases aligning to TRBD1. This CDR3 is built from 15 residues. The junction had 5 bases not matched to a gene; V was cut back by 6 bases and J by 3 bases. The CDR3 spells CASSYTGGHTGELFF. The CDR3 region has the DNA TGTGCCAGCAGCTATACAGGGGGCCACACCGGGGAGCTGTTTTTT.

This clone was seen once. This chain joins TRBV11-2 and TRBJ2-1; 10 positions match TRBD2. V lost 0 bases, J lost 7 bases, and 9 bases stayed unmatched. Looked up from germline, CDR1 is SGHAT and CDR2 is FQNNGV. The CDR3 has 17 amino acids. CDR3 protein: CASSLDRLAGVDNEQFF. CDR3 nucleotide sequence: TGTGCCAGCAGCTTAGATAGGCTAGCGGGAGTTGATAATGAGCAGTTCTTC.

This clone occurred a few times. J is TRBJ2-7 and V is TRBV20-1, with 10 bases that match TRBD2. The CDR3 is 16 residues long. Germline V lookup: CDR1 DFQATT, CDR2 SNEGSKA (reference sequence). The CDR3 here is CSALAGGSGGGDEQYF. DNA of the CDR3: TGCAGCGCTTTAGCGGGGGGCTCGGGTGGAGGGGACGAGCAGTACTTC.

This clone is judged medium-sized. The gene calls are TRBV4-2 and TRBJ2-1; 12 nucleotides align to TRBD1. Germline CDR1 reads LGHNA; CDR2 reads YNFKEQ. The CDR3 has 13 amino acids. V gave up 11 bases and J gave up 7 bases; unmatched junction bases: 6. Written as DNA, the CDR3 is TGTGCCGCCGGGACAGGGGGCAGAAATGAGCAGTTCTTC. Amino acid sequence: CAAGTGGRNEQFF.

This clone is deemed medium-sized. This chain joins TRBV6-1 and TRBJ1-1; possible D gene TRBD1, 5 bases. Germline CDR1 and CDR2: MNHNS and SASEGT. The CDR3 has 14 residues. V lost 5 bases to trimming and J lost 1 base, with 11 bases between them. The CDR3 sequence is CASSFGGTNTEAFF. In DNA form, the CDR3 reads TGTGCCAGCAGTTTCGGGGGTACGAACACTGAAGCTTTCTTT.

By proportion, this clone is medium-sized. The chain is built from TRBV7-3 and TRBJ1-2; D call uncertain. Germline CDR1 and CDR2: SGHTA and FQGTGA. Trimming removed 5 bases at V and 3 bases at J, with 13 bases between. CDR3 length: 14 residues. The CDR3 DNA is TGTGCCAGCAGCCCAGAGGTAGGGCACTATGGCTACACCTTC. This encodes CASSPEVGHYGYTF.

This clone appeared many times. DNA for the CDR3: TGTGCCAGCAGTCACGGACAGGTAAATGAGCAGTTCTTC. It encodes CASSHGQVNEQFF. The chain links TRBV6-2 or TRBV6-3 to TRBJ2-1; the match to TRBD1 covers 7 bases. Germline lookup yields CDR1 MNHEY and CDR2 SVGEGT. This CDR3 has 13 residues. J lost 7 bases, V lost 5 bases, and 5 bases had no gene match.

This clone is labeled as medium-sized. V is TRBV9 and J is TRBJ1-2; maybe TRBD1 (6 bases). The CDR3 is 14 residues long. Trimming took off 2 bases at V and 1 base at J, with 9 bases between the two ends. Germline V CDR1 and CDR2: SGDLS, YYNGEE. The CDR3 spells CASSVAGDNYGYTF. The CDR3 DNA sequence: TGTGCCAGCAGCGTGGCAGGGGATAACTATGGCTACACCTTC.

The table lists this clone with a few counts. The rearrangement joins TRBV30 to TRBJ1-1, with D hard to call. V lost 5 bases and J 1 base, leaving 8 bases between the germline ends. Germline V gives CDR1 GTSNPN, CDR2 SVGIG (reference sequence). This CDR3 contains 12 residues. CDR3 DNA sequence: TGTGCCTGGTGGGTCCGGAACACTGAAGCTTTCTTT. Translating gives CAWWVRNTEAFF.

A few counts support this clone. The CDR3 DNA is TGTGCCAGCAGCCCCGAGGCCTTCTCTGGGGCCAACGTCCTGACTTTC. Translated: CASSPEAFSGANVLTF. The chain has TRBV6-1 and TRBJ2-6; D gene unclear. The CDR3 extends over 16 amino acids. V lost 6 bases and J 0 bases, leaving 12 bases between the germline ends. The V gene's germline CDR1 is MNHNS and CDR2 SASEGT.

The CDR3 bases are TGTGCCTGGAGTGTACTAAGGGAAAAACTGTTTTTT. Translated, it gives CAWSVLREKLFF. The chain carries TRBV30 and TRBJ1-4; D gene unclear. The CDR3 totals 12 residues. Deletions cut 0 bases from V and 8 bases from J, with 7 bases between. CDR1 GTSNPN and CDR2 SVGIG come from the germline V gene (reference sequence).

This clone occurred once. This chain uses TRBV11-3 with TRBJ1-2; no firm D call. This CDR3 is built from 14 residues. Trimming pared 6 bases from V and 0 bases from J, leaving 11 bases between. Germline CDR1 and CDR2: SGHNT and YENEEA. CDR3 region: CASSLSASNYGYTF. CDR3 coding DNA: TGTGCCAGCAGTTTGTCGGCCTCTAACTATGGCTACACCTTC. The full variable domain, its missing parts supplied by reference TRBV11-3 and TRBJ1-2, is EAGVVQSPRYKIIEKKQPVAFWCNPISGHNTLYWYLQNLGQGPELLIRYENEEAVDDSQLPKDRFSAERLKGVDSTLKIQPAELGDSAVYLCASSLSASNYGYTFGSGTRLTVV.

This clone was detected many times. The genes are TRBV3-1 and TRBJ2-2, with 9 bases lining up with TRBD2. The trim removed 3 bases at V and 4 bases at J, leaving 12 bases unmatched. Looked up from germline, CDR1 is LGHDT and CDR2 is YNNKEL (reference sequence). The CDR3 runs 18 residues. The CDR3 nucleotides read TGTGCCAGCAGCCAGTCCTTCGGGACTAGCTTCTCCACCGGGGAGCTGTTTTTT. Protein: CASSQSFGTSFSTGELFF.

This clone is large within its sample. The chain is built from TRBV20-1 and TRBJ1-1; no clear D gene. Trimming left V 3 bases short and J 8 bases short, with 16 bases between. Germline V gene lookup returns CDR1 DFQATT and CDR2 SNEGSKA (reference sequence). The CDR3 runs to 13 residues. The CDR3 region has the DNA TGCAGTGCTAGTTTTGGCCTGGAGGCAGAAGCTTTCTTT. This encodes CSASFGLEAEAFF.

This clone rates as medium-sized (0.01 to 0.1%). In DNA form, the CDR3 reads TGTGCCAGCAGCTCCCCGGGACTAGCGGGGACCTACGAGCAGTACTTC. Translating it yields CASSSPGLAGTYEQYF. The chain joins TRBV6-2 or TRBV6-3 to TRBJ2-7; 13 nucleotides line up with TRBD2. Germline V gene sequence: CDR1 MNHEY, CDR2 SVGEGT. J lost 2 bases, V lost 6 bases, and 7 bases had no gene match. The CDR3 is made up of 16 amino acids.

This clone was seen only once. The J gene is TRBJ2-1, the V gene TRBV5-4, with 10 bases fitting TRBD2. Per the germline V gene, CDR1 is SGHNT and CDR2 is YYREEE (reference sequence). The CDR3 totals 14 residues. Trimming cost V 1 base and J 8 bases; bases outside gene matches: 3. CDR3 DNA: TGTGCCAGCAGCTTGCTAGCGGGAGCTTATGAGCAGTTCTTC. This translates into CASSLLAGAYEQFF.

The chain combines TRBV6-1 with TRBJ2-7; weak D call: TRBD1 (6 bases). The CDR3 extends over 16 amino acids. Trimming pared 6 bases from V and 3 bases from J, leaving 21 bases between. The germline V gene encodes CDR1 MNHNS and CDR2 SASEGT. CDR3 in amino acids: CASSGVPWTVGYEQYF. CDR3 nucleotides: TGTGCCAGCAGCGGTGTTCCCTGGACAGTAGGCTACGAGCAGTACTTC.

By sample share, this clone is medium-sized (0.01 to 0.1%). The V and J genes are TRBV28 and TRBJ2-7, with D perhaps matching TRBD1 (6 bases). CDR1 and CDR2 from the germline V gene are MDHEN and SYDVKM. Trimming left V 5 bases short and J 6 bases short, with 11 bases between. The CDR3 runs 12 residues. Here the CDR3 reads CASSHQGFEQYF. CDR3 nucleotides: TGTGCCAGCAGTCATCAGGGGTTCGAGCAGTACTTC. Variable domain in full (rest from reference TRBV28 and TRBJ2-7): DVKVTQSSRYLVKRTGEKVFLECVQDMDHENMFWYRQDPGLGLRLIYFSYDVKMKEKGDIPEGYSVSREKKERFSLILESASTNQTSMYLCASSHQGFEQYFGPGTRLTVT.

The gene calls are TRBV20-1 and TRBJ2-2; 7 bases line up with TRBD1. The J segment lost 4 bases and the V segment lost 2 bases, leaving 4 bases of the junction unmatched. CDR3 size: 14 residues. CDR1 and CDR2 from the germline V gene are DFQATT and SNEGSKA (reference sequence). The chain's CDR3 is CSARWGTVTGELFF. Here the CDR3 DNA reads TGCAGTGCTAGATGGGGGACAGTCACCGGGGAGCTGTTTTTT.

The chain employs TRBV11-3 and TRBJ1-2; D is uncertain. Germline V gene lookup returns CDR1 SGHNT and CDR2 YENEEA. Trimming pared 4 bases from V and 0 bases from J, leaving 15 bases between. This CDR3 has 16 amino acids. DNA for the CDR3: TGTGCCAGCAGCTCAAAGGACCGAGCACCTAACTATGGCTACACCTTC. The encoded protein is CASSSKDRAPNYGYTF.